This entry describes one TCR beta chain. The antigen remains unidentified. This same CDR3 is encoded by further DNA sequences in the sample. The naive CD8 fraction comprised CD45RO-negative cells positively selected for CCR7 and excluded terminally differentiated effector memory CD45RA+ cells. Measured with immunoSEQ multiplex PCR; TCRdb has only the in-frame clones, and not every one. This repertoire shows more than 2 million clones, approximately 94% found once; its top ten account for 1.1%. This record belongs to a study of shared clonotypes between healthy human individuals. Study summary: Researchers assigned three CD4 naive, three CD4 memory, two CD8 naive and one CD8 memory plate to each donor.

The germline V and J ends were trimmed by 0 bases and 3 bases, with 5 bases remaining between them. The CDR3 sequence is 13 residues long. Germline V CDR1 and CDR2: LGHNA, YSLEER. Study-level points and caveats: Relative to memory subsets, naive subsets generally showed larger estimated richness. In four donors, around 5% of naive CD4 clonotypes appeared in common.

The receptor's source is a man between 18 and 35 years old in good health. The chain couples TRBV4-3 to TRBJ2-5, with D hard to call. The sequenced sample consisted of naive CD8+ T cells sorted from blood. The CDR3 DNA reads TGCGCCAGCAGCCAAGACGAGGAAGAGACCCAGTACTTC. It codes for CASSQDEEETQYF.